This paragraph covers one T cell receptor beta chain sequence. CDR1 and CDR2 (germline): SEHNR, FQNEAQ (reference sequence). V gave up 1 base and J gave up 6 bases, with 10 bases separating them. The CDR3 runs 13 residues. The data are from a study of blood T cell repertoires in COVID-19. In the source study's methods: Cell counts per sample came from amplifying reference gene primers. Some clones are missing from TCRdb's copy, which holds only in-frame ones; the method was immunoSEQ multiplex PCR. Clone size and the V and J calls come from that table; the DNA yielded D and trimming. The sample lists 300,000 to 350,000 clones; approximately 83% were seen once.

This receptor was taken from a middle-aged woman with acute COVID-19. Sequenced input: PBMCs or T cells enriched from blood (not recorded which). The chain has TRBV7-9 and TRBJ2-7; D unclear. This CDR3 is CASSLGLLSEQYF. The CDR3 DNA reads TGTGCCAGCAGCTTAGGTCTCCTCTCCGAGCAGTACTTC.